This T cell receptor (beta chain) stems from a study of breast tumors, draining lymph nodes, adjacent tissues. Broader study findings: Compared with basal-like, luminal-like tumors shared significantly more repertoire with nontumor tissue. The data were judged consistent with most tumor T cells coming from lymph node and expanding in tumor. Data only fit, rather than demonstrated, lymph node origin of most tumor T cells. Tumor repertoires ranked between lymph nodes and nontumor tissue in diversity, with V and J gene preferences.

V gave up 2 bases and J gave up 0 bases, with 13 bases separating them. Germline V gene data show CDR1 as LNHDA and CDR2 as SQIVND (reference sequence). CDR3 length equals 16 residues. Breast cancer patients provided tissue from their axillary draining lymph nodes. This clonotype showed up just a few times. Its target is not known. This sequence may be a read error, since a much larger clone differs from it by one base. Because it lacks the conserved phenylalanine or tryptophan at the end, this CDR3 is likely a read error. TCRdb itself ran the multiplex PCR reads through MiXCR, one entry per CDR3 protein. Found here are about 200,000 distinct CDR3 sequences, about 34% of them singletons; the top ten hold approximately 3.7%.

This chain joins TRBV19 and TRBJ1-2; D is perhaps TRBD1 (6 bases). The clonotype comes from a female donor with breast cancer. Some clones in this sample may be carry-over from other donors' samples. The sequencing input was axillary lymph node tissue. The CDR3 nucleotides read TGTGCCAGTAGTATAACCGGGACACGGTCTAACTATGGCTACACCTCC. The encoded protein is CASSITGTRSNYGYTS.